A single sample is the source of the 29 T cell receptor beta chains below, sequenced in a study of blood T cell repertoires in COVID-19. Assay: immunoSEQ multiplex PCR; the TCRdb copy retains only in-frame clones and omits some. The sample holds 200,000 to 250,000 clones, roughly 85% seen once. Sequencing was done on a sample of PBMCs or T cells enriched from blood (not recorded which). The source is a woman aged 50 to 60 who had been exposed to COVID-19.

V is TRBV5-4 and J is TRBJ1-1, with D possibly TRBD1 on 6 matching bases. The CDR3 has 15 amino acids. Germline V gene data show CDR1 as SGHNT and CDR2 as YYREEE (reference sequence). V was clipped by 0 bases and J by 6 bases, with 15 bases between them. This CDR3 reads CASSLGEGVRAEAFF. In DNA, the CDR3 is TGTGCCAGCAGCTTGGGAGAGGGGGTTAGGGCTGAAGCTTTCTTT.

As regards this clone: The same CDR3 also results from other DNA sequences found in this sample. V and J are TRBV27 and TRBJ1-2, with TRBD1 matching 9 bases. The junction had 2 bases not matched to a gene; V was cut back by 2 bases and J by 7 bases. This CDR3 spans 13 amino acids. Germline CDR1 reads MNHEY; CDR2 reads SMNVEV (reference sequence). Here the CDR3 reads CASSLTGQGGYTF. In DNA form, the CDR3 reads TGTGCCAGCAGTTTAACGGGACAGGGTGGCTACACCTTC.

This clone was recorded a few times. The J gene is TRBJ2-3, the V gene TRBV19; D might be TRBD1 (5 bases). The CDR3 covers 11 residues. V shed 6 bases and J shed 4 bases, with 5 bases lying between them. Per germline, CDR1 LNHDA and CDR2 SQIVND (reference sequence). The CDR3 here is CASRTADTQYF. The CDR3 DNA follows: TGTGCCAGTAGGACAGCAGATACGCAGTATTTT.

This clone came up a few times. J is TRBJ2-4 and V is TRBV6-1, with 8 nucleotides matching TRBD1. The CDR3 totals 17 residues. In germline, CDR1 is MNHNS, CDR2 SASEGT. The ends lost 2 bases at V and 0 bases at J; junction bases unmatched: 6. Here the CDR3 reads CASSEWGQVLAKNIQYF. For the CDR3, the DNA is TGTGCCAGCAGTGAATGGGGACAGGTACTAGCCAAAAACATTCAGTACTTC.

The chain uses TRBV24-1 and TRBJ1-5, with D hard to call. From germline, CDR1 is KGHDR and CDR2 SFDVKD. CDR3 length: 12 amino acids. V gave up 6 bases and J gave up 4 bases, with 6 bases separating them. The CDR3 protein is CATSTGNQPQHF. The CDR3 DNA sequence: TGTGCCACCAGTACCGGGAATCAGCCCCAGCATTTT.

The chain couples TRBV12-3 or TRBV12-4 to TRBJ2-4; weak D call: TRBD1 (6 bases). There are 13 residues in the CDR3. Trimming cost V 9 bases and J 0 bases, with 9 bases left between them. The CDR3 protein is CASTGLAKNIQYF. The CDR3 DNA follows: TGTGCCAGTACAGGGCTAGCCAAAAACATTCAGTACTTC.

The genes are TRBV27 and TRBJ2-1, with TRBD1 matching over 7 bases. The CDR3 contains 16 residues. V shed 7 bases and J 2 bases; nucleotides not matched to a gene: 11. Germline V gene lookup returns CDR1 MNHEY and CDR2 SMNVEV (reference sequence). CDR3 sequence: CASTPRQGSPYNEQFF. The CDR3 DNA follows: TGTGCCAGCACCCCCCGACAGGGCAGTCCCTACAATGAGCAGTTCTTC.

This chain links TRBV4-3 with TRBJ2-7; possibly TRBD1 for D (5 bases). The CDR3 is made up of 13 amino acids. Per the germline V gene, CDR1 is LGHNA and CDR2 is YSLEER. V was cut by 2 bases and J by 6 bases, with 11 bases left in between. CDR3 loop: CASSQQGLGEQYF. The CDR3 coding sequence is TGCGCCAGCAGCCAACAGGGTTTGGGCGAGCAGTACTTC.

The chain carries TRBV7-8 and TRBJ2-3; D unresolved. CDR3 size: 13 residues. V lost 7 bases to trimming and J lost 1 base, with 9 bases between them. The germline CDR1 and CDR2 sequences are SGHVS and FQNEAQ. CDR3 amino acids: CASNLRGTDTQYF. As DNA, the CDR3 is TGTGCCAGCAATCTTCGGGGCACAGATACGCAGTATTTT.

The V call is TRBV7-3, the J call TRBJ2-1; a possible D gene is TRBD1 (6 bases). The CDR3 has 13 amino acids. Germline V gene sequence: CDR1 SGHTA, CDR2 FQGTGA. The V end was cut by 5 bases, the J end by 10 bases, with 15 bases between. The CDR3 DNA reads as TGTGCCAGCAGCCGGACAGTAGATACGGAGCAGTTCTTC. Its protein product is CASSRTVDTEQFF.

Points on this clone: A junction boundary mismatches the germline segment, possibly from a read error. This chain joins TRBV9 and TRBJ2-3, with TRBD2 matching 14 bases. CDR3 length: 14 residues. Germline CDR1 reads SGDLS; CDR2 reads YYNGEE. In DNA form, the CDR3 reads TGTGCCAGCAGCGTAGGTTTGGGACTAGCGGGGGTCCGCTTT. Translating gives CASSVGLGLAGVRF.

The V call is TRBV5-1, the J call TRBJ2-1, with D tentatively TRBD1 (5 bases). The V and J ends lost 0 bases and 4 bases respectively, with 14 bases between them. The CDR3 has 16 amino acids. CDR1 SGHRS and CDR2 YFSETQ come from the germline V gene. In nucleotides, the CDR3 is TGCGCCAGCAGCTTGGGTTTGAGTGGGGCGTACAATGAGCAGTTCTTC. Its protein product is CASSLGLSGAYNEQFF.

A few counts support this clone. The genes are TRBV6-2 or TRBV6-3 and TRBJ1-5, with TRBD1 matching over 7 bases. The CDR3 has 14 residues. CDR1 is MNHEY, CDR2 SVGEGT, per germline. With 2 bases clipped from V and 5 bases from J, the junction kept 3 bases outside the gene matches. This chain's CDR3 is CASSYPGQYQPQHF. CDR3 sequence (DNA): TGTGCCAGCAGTTACCCGGGACAGTATCAGCCCCAGCATTTT.

J is TRBJ1-6 and V is TRBV11-2; D may be TRBD1 (6 bases). Germline lookup yields CDR1 SGHAT and CDR2 FQNNGV. The CDR3 extends over 15 amino acids. Deletions cut 1 base from V and 7 bases from J, with 11 bases between. The CDR3 nucleotides read TGTGCCAGCAGCTTAGGGGCGGGGGCGAATTCACCCCTCCACTTT. It codes for CASSLGAGANSPLHF.

The chain is built from TRBV11-2 and TRBJ1-1; D gene ambiguous. Germline values: CDR1 SGHAT, CDR2 FQNNGV. The CDR3 extends over 12 amino acids. V was trimmed by 3 bases and J by 5 bases, leaving 7 bases between them. For the CDR3, the DNA is TGTGCCAGCAGCTTCCTCCGGACTGAAGCTTTCTTT. Translation gives CASSFLRTEAFF.

This clone occurred many times. The J gene is TRBJ2-1, the V gene TRBV19; 9 bases match TRBD2. Germline-derived CDR1 and CDR2 are LNHDA and SQIVND (reference sequence). The CDR3 totals 18 residues. The V gene end was trimmed by 0 bases and the J gene end by 5 bases; junction bases not matched to a gene: 11. The CDR3: CASSIDLIGGGANNEQFF. CDR3 coding DNA: TGTGCCAGTAGTATAGATCTAATTGGCGGGGGGGCTAACAATGAGCAGTTCTTC.

This sequence joins TRBV13 and TRBJ1-4; the match to TRBD1 covers 7 bases. Germline V gene lookup returns CDR1 PRHDT and CDR2 FYEKMQ (reference sequence). The CDR3 is 15 residues long. With 5 bases clipped from V and 2 bases from J, the junction kept 5 bases outside the gene matches. The DNA for the CDR3 is TGTGCCAGCAGCGAGGGGGGACAGACTAATGAAAAACTGTTTTTT. Translated: CASSEGGQTNEKLFF.

The chain employs TRBV9 and TRBJ1-1; D unresolved. With 3 bases removed from V and 0 bases from J, the gap between germline ends came to 18 bases. Looked up from germline, CDR1 is SGDLS and CDR2 is YYNGEE. CDR3 length: 17 residues. The CDR3 loop is CASSGTSGKGMNTEAFF. The DNA for the CDR3 is TGTGCCAGCAGCGGGACCAGCGGAAAGGGTATGAACACTGAAGCTTTCTTT.

This rearrangement joins TRBV15 to TRBJ1-1; D gene uncertain. Looked up from germline, CDR1 is LNHNV and CDR2 is YYDKDF (reference sequence). The CDR3 is 13 amino acids. Trimming cost V 0 bases and J 10 bases, with 12 bases left between them. The chain's CDR3 is CATSRDNGDSAFF. CDR3 coding DNA: TGTGCCACCAGCAGAGATAACGGGGATTCAGCTTTCTTT.

The CDR3 region is CASRHPTFNQPQHF. The CDR3 nucleotides are TGTGCCAGCCGACACCCGACCTTCAATCAGCCCCAGCATTTT. The V gene is TRBV28, the J gene TRBJ1-5; D remains ambiguous. The CDR3 covers 14 residues. The germline gives CDR1 MDHEN, CDR2 SYDVKM. V was pared by 8 bases and J by 3 bases, with 14 bases between.

J is TRBJ1-2 and V is TRBV3-1 (or the pseudogene TRBV3-2); tentative D call: TRBD1 (6 bases). The CDR3 covers 15 residues. The germline V gene encodes CDR1 LGHDT and CDR2 YNNKEL (reference sequence). Trimming removed 1 base from V and 4 bases from J, with 13 bases in between. For the CDR3, the DNA is TGTGCCAGCAGCCAAGTCCTACAGGGCGGCTATGGCTACACCTTC. Translated, it gives CASSQVLQGGYGYTF.

The chain combines TRBV28 with TRBJ2-7; D is unclear. The ends were cut back, 5 bases at V and 0 bases at J, with 8 bases in the middle. Germline-derived CDR1 and CDR2 are MDHEN and SYDVKM. The CDR3 contains 13 residues. In DNA, the CDR3 is TGTGCCAGCAGTCCCGAGGACTCCTACGAGCAGTACTTC. It is translated as CASSPEDSYEQYF.

The rearrangement joins TRBV7-8 to TRBJ2-1; no firm D call. CDR1 is SGHVS and CDR2 is FQNEAQ in the germline V gene. The CDR3 covers 16 residues. V lost 1 base to trimming and J lost 0 bases, with 10 bases between them. The CDR3 DNA reads TGTGCCAGCAGCTTAGTTGGTGCCGGCTCCTACAATGAGCAGTTCTTC. Protein: CASSLVGAGSYNEQFF. The variable domain in full, with the rest retrieved from reference TRBV7-8 and TRBJ2-1, is GAGVSQSPRYKVAKRGQDVALRCDPISGHVSLFWYQQALGQGPEFLTYFQNEAQLDKSGLPSDRFFAERPEGSVSTLKIQRTQQEDSAVYLCASSLVGAGSYNEQFFGPGTRLTVL.

The J gene is TRBJ2-7, the V gene TRBV5-1, with D tentatively TRBD2 (7 bases). Looked up from germline, CDR1 is SGHRS and CDR2 is YFSETQ. V was shortened by 3 bases and J by 5 bases, with 15 bases between the two germline ends. The CDR3 covers 14 residues. CDR3 in amino acids: CASSSGRGVHEQYF. The DNA of the CDR3 is TGCGCCAGCAGCTCGGGGAGGGGGGTGCACGAGCAGTACTTC.

The chain links TRBV19 to TRBJ1-1, with 7 bases aligning to TRBD1. Germline V lookup: CDR1 LNHDA, CDR2 SQIVND (reference sequence). This CDR3 has 16 residues. The V and J ends lost 5 bases and 5 bases, in that order; junction bases with no gene match: 14. The CDR3 spells CASSFNRGVGRTEAFF. The CDR3 bases are TGTGCCAGTAGTTTCAACAGGGGCGTCGGCAGGACTGAAGCTTTCTTT. Full variable domain (missing parts from reference TRBV19 and TRBJ1-1): DGGITQSPKYLFRKEGQNVTLSCEQNLNHDAMYWYRQDPGQGLRLIYYSQIVNDFQKGDIAEGYSVSREKKESFPLTVTSAQKNPTAFYLCASSFNRGVGRTEAFFGQGTRLTVV.

The rearrangement links TRBV28 to TRBJ2-2; D might be TRBD1 (6 bases). The ends were cut back, 1 base at V and 6 bases at J, with 9 bases in the middle. Looked up from germline, CDR1 is MDHEN and CDR2 is SYDVKM. The CDR3 sequence is 14 residues long. The chain's CDR3 is CASSLLRQAGELFF. In nucleotides, the CDR3 is TGTGCCAGCAGTTTATTGAGACAGGCCGGGGAGCTGTTTTTT.

This rearrangement joins TRBV27 to TRBJ1-2, with a weak D call TRBD1 (6 bases). Germline assignment: CDR1 MNHEY and CDR2 SMNVEV (reference sequence). Trimming cost V 5 bases and J 5 bases, with 12 bases left between them. The CDR3 is 13 residues long. The DNA for the CDR3 is TGTGCCAGCAGTAGCGGGGGGCTGTATGGCTACACCTTC. It translates to CASSSGGLYGYTF.

The chain employs TRBV7-9 and TRBJ1-1, with 12 positions matching TRBD1. The CDR3 has 13 amino acids. Germline V gives CDR1 SEHNR, CDR2 FQNEAQ (reference sequence). Trimming removed 8 bases from V and 9 bases from J; junction bases left unmatched: 7. The CDR3 sequence: CASAQGQGAQAFF. CDR3 nucleotides: TGTGCCAGCGCTCAGGGACAGGGGGCTCAAGCTTTCTTT. The variable domain in full, with the rest retrieved from reference TRBV7-9 and TRBJ1-1, is DTGVSQNPRHKITKRGQNVTFRCDPISEHNRLYWYRQTLGQGPEFLTYFQNEAQLEKSRLLSDRFSAERPKGSFSTLEIQRTEQGDSAMYLCASAQGQGAQAFFGQGTRLTVV.

This rearrangement joins TRBV19 to TRBJ1-4, with 7 bases identical to TRBD1. Germline V gene data show CDR1 as LNHDA and CDR2 as SQIVND (reference sequence). The CDR3 is made up of 17 amino acids. V dropped 5 bases and J dropped 5; count of bases not matched to a gene: 14. The CDR3 coding sequence is TGTGCCAGTAGTGAACAGGGGTTCATGGGCCTAAATGAAAAACTGTTTTTT. Encoded protein: CASSEQGFMGLNEKLFF. The full variable domain, rest sourced from reference TRBV19 and TRBJ1-4, is DGGITQSPKYLFRKEGQNVTLSCEQNLNHDAMYWYRQDPGQGLRLIYYSQIVNDFQKGDIAEGYSVSREKKESFPLTVTSAQKNPTAFYLCASSEQGFMGLNEKLFFGSGTQLSVL.